Only a few counts were recorded for the clone carrying this T cell receptor beta chain. The antigen is unknown. The authors extracted RNA and reverse transcribed it into cDNA as the sequencing template. Profiled with immunoSEQ multiplex PCR; TCRdb holds only in-frame clones, not every one. The sample lists over 200,000 clones; over 60% were seen once. The sample originates from a study of CD8+ T cells in alopecia areata. About the research overall: Those patients who were treated received oral tofacitinib, which was given at 5 to 10 mg twice daily for moderate-to-severe alopecia areata. Study results and caveats: Lesional scalp, especially alopecia totalis/universalis, showed higher clonality than normal scalp. Many expanded lesional clones remained in scalp and blood on tofacitinib.

The treatment was: oral pan-JAK inhibitor, 5-10 mg twice daily. Cell sorting was applied to PBMCs, and CD4+ and CD8+ T cells were collected. The sequence was obtained from a human donor with alopecia areata. The specimen comprised CD4+ T cells sorted from blood, sampled at week 4, from a patient treated with tofacitinib.

This CDR3 reads CAISGGVGPTDTQYF. The CDR3 nucleotides are TGTGCCATCAGTGGAGGGGTCGGGCCCACAGATACGCAGTATTTT. The rearrangement uses TRBV10-3 and TRBJ2-3; D assignment may be TRBD1 or TRBD2 (5 bases each). Between the trimmed V and J ends, which lost 4 bases and 2 bases, there was a span of 13 bases. The CDR3 loop spans 15 amino acids. The germline gives CDR1 ENHRY, CDR2 SYGVKD.